This paragraph covers one T cell receptor (beta chain) sequence. Its matching antigen is unknown. Trimming shortened V by 0 bases and J by 7 bases, and 13 bases separated the two germline ends. The CDR3 loop spans 15 amino acids. Germline CDR1 and CDR2: LNHNV and YYDKDF (reference sequence). This sample was taken from a study of chemoradiotherapy in HPV16-positive cancers. As for the study in general: A couple of HPV16-positive patients' cells yielded candidate HPV-specific clones and common motifs.

Overall study findings and caveats: The functional HPV-specific definition rests on just two HPV16-positive patients. During treatment, candidate HPV-specific clones and E7-related motifs expanded in tumor. Better recurrence-free survival went with HPV-responsive T-cell expansion in HPV16-positive patients.

This table comes from immunoSEQ multiplex PCR, and its TCRdb copy is limited to in-frame clones, with some not included. The data contain approximately 7,000 clones, 60% to 80% of them seen just once; the ten biggest clones take up 3.6%. J is TRBJ1-5 and V is TRBV15; maybe TRBD1 (6 bases). The receptor comes from a human donor with HPV-associated anogenital cancer. The specimen was taken from a patient who underwent chemoradiotherapy. Here the CDR3 DNA reads TGTGCCACCAGCAGAGATGGGGGCCCCCAACAGCCCCAGCATTTT. As protein: CATSRDGGPQQPQHF.